The 8 T cell receptor beta chains below all came from one sample that was sequenced in a study of blood T cell repertoires in COVID-19. Data came from immunoSEQ multiplex PCR; TCRdb stores just in-frame clones and leaves some out. The sample consists of some 490,000 clones, over 75% of them appearing once. Sequencing was carried out using peripheral blood. These receptors were collected from a human donor in a cohort sampled during active COVID-19.

This chain connects TRBV2 to TRBJ1-1, with unresolved D. V lost 6 bases, J lost 7 bases, and 15 bases lay in between. In germline, CDR1 is SNHLY, CDR2 FYNNEI. The length of the CDR3 is 13 residues. The CDR3 here is CASSEYTFGEAFF. For the CDR3, the DNA is TGTGCCAGCAGCGAATATACTTTTGGTGAAGCTTTCTTT.

The chain carries TRBV30 and TRBJ1-1; the match to TRBD1 covers 7 bases. From germline, CDR1 is GTSNPN and CDR2 SVGIG (reference sequence). The CDR3 sequence is 15 residues long. V lost 3 bases to trimming and J lost 5 bases; unmatched junction nucleotides: 12. CDR3 nucleotide sequence: TGTGCCTGGAGATTGGAGGGGGCGGTAAGGACTGAAGCTTTCTTT. This codes for CAWRLEGAVRTEAFF. The whole variable domain, filled in from reference TRBV30 and TRBJ1-1, reads SQTIHQWPATLVQPVGSPLSLECTVEGTSNPNLYWYRQAAGRGLQLLFYSVGIGQISSEVPQNLSASRPQDRQFILSSKKLLLSDSGFYLCAWRLEGAVRTEAFFGQGTRLTVV.

The rearrangement joins TRBV5-1 to TRBJ1-2; 7 bases are a match to TRBD1. The junction had 7 bases not matched to a gene; V was cut back by 0 bases and J by 5 bases. The germline V gene encodes CDR1 SGHRS and CDR2 YFSETQ. The CDR3 extends over 15 amino acids. CDR3 region: CASSLAFRGMYGYTF. The DNA of the CDR3 is TGCGCCAGCAGCTTGGCCTTCAGGGGGATGTATGGCTACACCTTC.

This sequence joins TRBV7-2 and TRBJ2-1; a weak D match, TRBD2 (6 bases). CDR3 length: 15 amino acids. Germline loops: CDR1 SGHTA, CDR2 FQGNSA. Trimming took off 5 bases at V and 3 bases at J, with 14 bases between the two ends. CDR3 residues: CASSPGRGVYNEQFF. DNA for the CDR3: TGTGCCAGCAGCCCGGGGCGCGGGGTCTACAATGAGCAGTTCTTC.

This chain uses TRBV18 with TRBJ1-5; 9 bases match TRBD1. The CDR3 runs to 14 residues. Germline V gene sequence: CDR1 KGHSH, CDR2 LQKENI. V was clipped by 6 bases and J by 7 bases; unmatched bases: 7. As DNA, the CDR3 is TGTGCCAGCTCTTACACAGGGGGCGACCAGCCCCAGCATTTT. It specifies CASSYTGGDQPQHF.

The chain employs TRBV6-2 or TRBV6-3 and TRBJ1-5; D unresolved. With 5 bases removed from V and 3 bases from J, the gap between germline ends came to 11 bases. The length of the CDR3 is 14 residues. CDR1 and CDR2 (germline): MNHEY, SVGEGT. The CDR3 loop is CASSPDLNNQPQHF. CDR3 in DNA: TGTGCCAGCAGTCCCGACTTGAACAATCAGCCCCAGCATTTT.

This rearrangement joins TRBV11-2 to TRBJ2-5; a weak D match, TRBD2 (6 bases). The V end was cut by 5 bases, the J end by 4 bases, with 20 bases between. Germline values: CDR1 SGHAT, CDR2 FQNNGV. The CDR3 is 16 amino acids. The CDR3 DNA reads as TGTGCCAGCAGCGAACCGGGGGAGACAGTGGTAGAGACCCAGTACTTC. It is translated as CASSEPGETVVETQYF.

The chain links TRBV27 to TRBJ1-6; unclear D gene. Per germline, CDR1 MNHEY and CDR2 SMNVEV (reference sequence). The CDR3 runs 13 residues. V lost 3 bases, J lost 9 bases, and 9 bases lay in between. The CDR3 sequence is CASSFVRSSPLHF. CDR3 bases: TGTGCCAGCAGTTTTGTGAGATCTTCACCCCTCCACTTT.